Below are 26 T cell receptor beta chains sequenced from a single sample in a study of regulatory T cells in long-lasting Graves disease. Regarding time point: newly diagnosed GD, antithyroid drugs for less than 3 months. From PBMCs, RNA was extracted and then used to make the TCR library. The authors built TCR beta libraries using iRepertoire HTBI primers and Arm-PCR of CDR3 regions. TCRdb called the multiplex PCR reads again in MiXCR, with one record for every CDR3 protein. The repertoire has about 240,000 distinct CDR3 sequences, 20% of them found once; the top ten carry about 14%. The material sequenced was peripheral blood mononuclear cells (PBMCs), taken at new diagnosis, from a patient treated with antithyroid drugs. Receptors were obtained from a female donor with Graves disease.

This clonotype was seen repeatedly, ten times or more. The rearrangement uses TRBV2 and TRBJ1-2; TRBD1 matches 9 bases. With 3 bases clipped from V and 2 bases from J, the junction kept 4 bases outside the gene matches. The germline V gene has CDR1 SNHLY and CDR2 FYNNEI. The CDR3 has 15 residues. The CDR3 DNA reads TGTGCCAGCAGTGATGAGGACAGGGGAAACTATGGCTACACCTTC. As protein: CASSDEDRGNYGYTF.

This clonotype appeared many times. The chain couples TRBV5-1 to TRBJ2-2; 9 nucleotides match TRBD1. Germline values: CDR1 SGHRS, CDR2 YFSETQ. This CDR3 contains 15 residues. The V segment lost 4 bases and the J segment 7 bases; nucleotides outside the gene matches: 8. The CDR3, as DNA: TGCGCCAGCAGCCGAGACAGGGGGTCAGGCGGGGAGCTGTTTTTT. Translating gives CASSRDRGSGGELFF. Filled out from reference TRBV5-1 and TRBJ2-2, the complete variable domain reads KAGVTQTPRYLIKTRGQQVTLSCSPISGHRSVSWYQQTPGQGLQFLFEYFSETQRNKGNFPGRFSGRQFSNSRSEMNVSTLELGDSALYLCASSRDRGSGGELFFGEGSRLTVL.

This clonotype appeared many times. The junction shows a germline mismatch at one end, possibly a read error. This sequence joins TRBV10-2 and TRBJ2-5; TRBD2 agrees at 7 bases. Germline values: CDR1 WSHSY, CDR2 SAAADI. The CDR3 consists of 13 residues. The DNA of the CDR3 is TGTGCCAGCAGAGCGGGGAGCCAGGAGACCCAGTACTTC. It specifies CASRAGSQETQYF.

This clonotype has more than one count but fewer than ten. The chain employs TRBV7-2 and TRBJ1-6; D gene uncertain. This CDR3 has 14 amino acids. Germline CDR1 reads SGHTA; CDR2 reads FQGNSA. V lost 1 base and J 0 bases, leaving 1 base between the germline ends. The CDR3, as DNA: TGTGCCAGCAGCTTAGTCTCCTATAATTCACCCCTCCACTTT. It codes for CASSLVSYNSPLHF.

A note on this clonotype: A single base is all that separates this from a far larger clone, so a read error is likely. V and J are TRBV12-3 or TRBV12-4 and TRBJ2-4; 7 nucleotides match TRBD1. TRBJ2-7 explains the end of the DNA better; the J call may be wrong. The CDR3 contains 14 residues. The CDR3 coding sequence is TGTGCCAGCGGTCCCGGGACAGCCACCTACGAGCAGTACTTC. Amino acid sequence: CASGPGTATYEQYF.

Comment on this clonotype: With a far larger clone one base away, a read error is the likely cause. CDR3: CASRLQGEQLF. In nucleotides, the CDR3 is TGTGCCAGCAGATTACAGGGGGAGCAGTTATTC. V gene TRBV7-8 combines with J gene TRBJ2-1, with 8 bases identical to TRBD1. CDR1 SGHVS and CDR2 FQNEAQ come from the germline V gene. The CDR3 runs 11 residues.

As for this clonotype: With a far larger clone one base away, a read error is the likely cause. The CDR3, as DNA: TGCAGTGCTCCCCACCAAGGGCCTGAGCAGTACTTC. Amino acid sequence: CSAPHQGPEQYF. The chain couples TRBV20-1 to TRBJ2-4; D is unclear. Deletions cut 5 bases from V and 13 bases from J, with 18 bases between. The CDR3 spans 12 residues. The germline V gene encodes CDR1 DFQATT and CDR2 SNEGSKA (reference sequence).

Regarding this clonotype: A single base separates this from a much larger clone, so it may be a read error. The V and J genes are TRBV2 and TRBJ1-6, with D perhaps matching TRBD1 (5 bases). Germline CDR1 and CDR2: SNHLY and FYNNEI. The CDR3 is 15 amino acids. V lost 4 bases, J lost 4 bases, and 11 bases lay in between. Written as DNA, the CDR3 is TGTGCCAGCAGTGTCCTGGGACCGTATAATTCACCCCTCCACTTT. Its translation is CASSVLGPYNSPLHF.

The table lists this clonotype with many counts. The chain links TRBV2 to TRBJ2-7, with a tentative D call TRBD2 (6 bases). The CDR3 has 14 amino acids. Per germline, CDR1 SNHLY and CDR2 FYNNEI. Trimming took off 6 bases at V and 2 bases at J, with 14 bases between the two ends. Here the CDR3 reads CASRPGTDTYEQYF. For the CDR3, the DNA is TGTGCCAGCAGGCCCGGGACTGACACCTACGAGCAGTACTTC.

This clonotype has only a few counts. The rearrangement joins TRBV7-9 to TRBJ1-6; TRBD1 might be the D (6 bases). The germline V gene encodes CDR1 SEHNR and CDR2 FQNEAQ (reference sequence). V shed 1 base and J shed 8 bases, with 12 bases lying between them. The CDR3 runs 15 residues. CDR3 bases: TGTGCCAGCAGCTTAGTTGGAGGGGGAGATTCACCCCTCCACTTT. Translation: CASSLVGGGDSPLHF.

This clonotype was observed many times. The chain couples TRBV7-2 to TRBJ2-5, with 10 bases aligning to TRBD2. Germline values: CDR1 SGHTA, CDR2 FQGNSA. Trimming cost V 3 bases and J 6 bases; bases outside gene matches: 13. The CDR3 loop spans 17 amino acids. CDR3 DNA sequence: TGTGCCAGCAGCTTCGTAGCGGGAGGCGGAGTAAAAAAGACCCAGTACTTC. This translates into CASSFVAGGGVKKTQYF.

This clonotype was seen repeatedly, ten times or more. CDR3 residues: CASSLQGPSSGANVLTF. For the CDR3, the DNA is TGCGCCAGCAGCTTACAGGGCCCGAGCTCTGGGGCCAACGTCCTGACTTTC. This sequence joins TRBV5-1 and TRBJ2-6, with D maybe TRBD1 (6 bases). Germline V CDR1 and CDR2: SGHRS, YFSETQ. The CDR3 covers 17 residues. Trimming stripped 2 bases from V and 0 bases from J, with 12 bases between. Full variable domain (rest looked up from reference TRBV5-1 and TRBJ2-6): KAGVTQTPRYLIKTRGQQVTLSCSPISGHRSVSWYQQTPGQGLQFLFEYFSETQRNKGNFPGRFSGRQFSNSRSEMNVSTLELGDSALYLCASSLQGPSSGANVLTFGAGSRLTVL.

The table lists this clonotype with many counts. The chain couples TRBV28 to TRBJ2-2; D might be TRBD2 (6 bases). The ends were cut back, 4 bases at V and 6 bases at J, with 15 bases in the middle. Germline V lookup: CDR1 MDHEN, CDR2 SYDVKM. The CDR3 consists of 15 residues. DNA of the CDR3: TGTGCCAGCAGTTCAAGACTAGTATCTCCCGGGGAGCTGTTTTTT. Protein: CASSSRLVSPGELFF.

On this clonotype: A far larger clone differs by one base, so this is likely a read error. The chain links TRBV10-3 to TRBJ2-2; D is undetermined. Germline lookup yields CDR1 ENHRY and CDR2 SYGVKD. This CDR3 is built from 12 residues. The ends were cut back, 5 bases at V and 2 bases at J, with 3 bases in the middle. CDR3 protein: CAISHNTGELFF. The DNA for the CDR3 is TGTGCCATCAGTCATAACACCGGGGAGCTGTTTTTT.

This clonotype showed up many times. This rearrangement joins TRBV11-2 to TRBJ2-5; 8 bases align to TRBD2. The germline CDR1 and CDR2 sequences are SGHAT and FQNNGV. The CDR3 length is 15 residues. V lost 6 bases to trimming and J lost 1 base; unmatched junction nucleotides: 7. This chain's CDR3 is CASSYTSGLQETQYF. CDR3 sequence (DNA): TGTGCCAGCAGTTACACTAGCGGCCTCCAAGAGACCCAGTACTTC.

This clonotype was observed many times. The chain has TRBV29-1 and TRBJ2-3; D remains ambiguous. Germline CDR1 is SQVTM and CDR2 is ANQGSEA. Trimming shortened V by 6 bases and J by 2 bases, and 15 bases separated the two germline ends. The CDR3 length is 14 residues. The CDR3 nucleotides are TGCAGCGTGGCGAAGGGAATTACCACAGATACGCAGTATTTT. It specifies CSVAKGITTDTQYF.

In this sample, this clonotype turned up many times. J is TRBJ2-1 and V is TRBV11-3, with 12 bases identical to TRBD2. The CDR3 is 16 residues long. V shed 6 bases and J 9 bases; nucleotides not matched to a gene: 12. Germline assignment: CDR1 SGHNT and CDR2 YENEEA. This CDR3 reads CASSLAGGRGGGEQFF. The CDR3 DNA follows: TGTGCCAGCAGTCTAGCGGGAGGGAGGGGAGGGGGTGAGCAGTTCTTC.

This clonotype has only a few counts. Possible read error: a much larger clone is one base away. This chain connects TRBV3-1 to TRBJ2-2; TRBD2 might be the D (6 bases). Germline V gives CDR1 LGHDT, CDR2 YNNKEL (reference sequence). V lost 1 base and J 6 bases, leaving 15 bases between the germline ends. The CDR3 spans 16 residues. DNA of the CDR3: TGTGCCAGCAGCCAAGCGGCCGGGAGAAACGCCGGGGAGCTGTTTTTT. Protein sequence: CASSQAAGRNAGELFF.

This clonotype was recorded a few times. This chain connects TRBV6-1 to TRBJ2-5; a possible D gene is TRBD1 (6 bases). The CDR3 totals 14 residues. The germline V and J ends were trimmed by 8 bases and 13 bases, with 26 bases remaining between them. CDR1 and CDR2 from the germline V gene are MNHNS and SASEGT. The CDR3 region has the DNA TGTGCCAGCGAATTAGCCGCGAACAGGGAAACTTCGTACTTC. The encoded protein is CASELAANRETSYF.

At least ten counts were recorded for this clonotype. The V call is TRBV12-3 or TRBV12-4, the J call TRBJ1-2, with a weak D call TRBD1 (6 bases). The CDR3 spans 14 residues. V was clipped by 2 bases and J by 3 bases, with 10 bases between them. The CDR3 sequence: CASSLTQGYYGYTF. CDR3 DNA: TGTGCCAGCAGTTTAACGCAGGGGTACTATGGCTACACCTTC.

In its sample, this clonotype was seen many times. The chain employs TRBV7-9 and TRBJ2-4; 9 bases line up with TRBD2. The germline V gene encodes CDR1 SEHNR and CDR2 FQNEAQ (reference sequence). Unmatched junction bases numbered 4, after V lost 1 base and J lost 3 bases. The CDR3 runs 16 residues. CDR3 loop: CASSLVSLAGKNIQYF. The CDR3 DNA reads TGTGCCAGCAGCTTAGTGTCACTAGCGGGCAAAAACATTCAGTACTTC.

This clonotype was seen many times. The chain joins TRBV29-1 to TRBJ2-1; D may be TRBD1 (6 bases). V was clipped by 5 bases and J by 9 bases, with 29 bases between them. The CDR3 covers 17 residues. The germline V gene has CDR1 SQVTM and CDR2 ANQGSEA. The CDR3 spells CSVPNPRQGRRLIEQFF. DNA for the CDR3: TGCAGCGTTCCAAACCCGAGGCAGGGGCGACGATTGATTGAGCAGTTCTTC.

Details on this clonotype: A read error may be the cause here, since a much bigger clone is one base away. This chain joins TRBV12-3 or TRBV12-4 and TRBJ2-1; D call uncertain. The CDR3 runs 15 residues. The ends were cut back, 4 bases at V and 7 bases at J, with 17 bases in the middle. Here the CDR3 DNA reads TGTGCCAGCAGTTCCCCAGGTGGAGCTATAAATGAGCAGTTCTTC. Protein sequence: CASSSPGGAINEQFF.

This clonotype has a count of ten or more. This sequence joins TRBV20-1 and TRBJ1-5, with TRBD1 matching 8 bases. The CDR3 runs to 13 residues. Germline V gene data show CDR1 as DFQATT and CDR2 as SNEGSKA (reference sequence). The J segment lost 6 bases and the V segment lost 8 bases, leaving 9 bases of the junction unmatched. The CDR3 coding sequence is TGCAGTCCGACAGGGGCTTGGGGTCAGCCCCAGCATTTT. It codes for CSPTGAWGQPQHF.

This clonotype was seen many times. The chain couples TRBV11-2 to TRBJ2-1; a possible D gene is TRBD2 (5 bases). Between the trimmed V and J ends, which lost 4 bases and 8 bases, there was a span of 12 bases. Germline assignment: CDR1 SGHAT and CDR2 FQNNGV. CDR3 size: 13 residues. The CDR3 loop reads CASSSGNLDEQFF. The CDR3 nucleotides are TGTGCCAGCAGCTCGGGGAACCTGGATGAGCAGTTCTTC.

This clonotype was seen at least ten times. The chain links TRBV7-3 to TRBJ2-3; D unresolved. This CDR3 has 14 amino acids. Germline CDR1 is SGHTA and CDR2 is FQGTGA. Trimming removed 2 bases from V and 4 bases from J, with 10 bases in between. DNA for the CDR3: TGTGCCAGCAGCTTATTCCCGGGCGCAGATACGCAGTATTTT. Its translation is CASSLFPGADTQYF.